This paragraph reports one T cell receptor beta chain. From the 5' RACE reads, TCRdb called clonotypes with MiXCR, one entry per CDR3 protein. This sample yields 560,000 or so distinct CDR3 sequences, of which approximately 15% are seen a single time; about 8.6% belongs to the top ten. The CDR3 is 11 amino acids. V dropped 5 bases and J dropped 11 bases, with 12 bases sitting between them. Germline values: CDR1 MNHEY, CDR2 SVGEGT. The sample is drawn from a study of T-cell memory formation after mild COVID-19. Overall study context: TCR clusters mostly belonged to single donors.

The sequenced material came from PBMCs or a T cell subset sorted from them (not recorded which). This TCR was recovered from an adult woman who had mild COVID-19 (a few samples of this study predate the infection). Cell type and time point are not known. V gene TRBV6-2 or TRBV6-3 combines with J gene TRBJ1-1; D gene uncertain. The CDR3 reads CASSRSLLAFF. The CDR3 DNA sequence: TGTGCCAGCAGTCGCAGTTTGTTGGCTTTCTTT.